The rows below give T cell receptor beta chains drawn from one sample of a study of technical replicates of blood from a few donors. Generated by immunoSEQ multiplex PCR, the TCRdb table keeps only in-frame clones and is missing some. The sample consists of about 78,000 clones, 95% of them appearing once. Source material: T cells isolated from PBMCs. The receptors here all came from a human donor in good health. Each CDR3 is given with its conserved first and last residue.

V gene: TRBV5-1
CDR3 protein: CASSTASGSSFEQFF

V gene: TRBV19
CDR3 protein: CASSSTSAYEQYF

V gene: TRBV4-1
CDR3 protein: CASSQEHRSYEQYF

V gene: TRBV9
CDR3 protein: CASSAQGASGNTIYF

V gene: TRBV11-3
CDR3 protein: CASSRPGLIFNYGYTF

V gene: TRBV5-5
CDR3 protein: CASSYGLSSYEQYF

V gene: TRBV10-3
CDR3 protein: CAIKPQSRYEQYF

V gene: TRBV6-5
CDR3 protein: CATYGGFTEAFF

V gene: TRBV5-1
CDR3 protein: CASSLEGRGTSPLHF

V gene: TRBV29-1
CDR3 protein: CSVADSQETQYF

V gene: TRBV14
CDR3 protein: CASSQLYRGSYNEQFF

V gene: TRBV28
CDR3 protein: CASSTYYEQYF

V gene: TRBV9
CDR3 protein: CASSATGDSYEQYF

V gene: TRBV12-5
CDR3 protein: CASGLTGDTQYF

V gene: TRBV19
CDR3 protein: CASSIDSLNTGELFF

V gene: TRBV9
CDR3 protein: CASSGTGFTDTQYF

V gene: TRBV30
CDR3 protein: CAWSGYSADTQYF

V gene: TRBV6-1
CDR3 protein: CASSEGLSQSDEQFF

V gene: TRBV5-1
CDR3 protein: CASSRSDSYYNEQFF

V gene: TRBV2
CDR3 protein: CASRVRFRGEQGQYF

V gene: TRBV7-9
CDR3 protein: CASSLELAGGEQYF

V gene: TRBV5-5
CDR3 protein: CASSLLVVTSKGEQYF

V gene: TRBV28
CDR3 protein: CASSLIGKDGYTF

V gene: TRBV15
CDR3 protein: CATSRDAQRVYNEQFF

V gene: TRBV14
CDR3 protein: CASSQVQGSSDTQYF

V gene: TRBV7-3
CDR3 protein: CASSFGGTGELFF

V gene: TRBV4-1
CDR3 protein: CASSLGRVSGYTF

V gene: TRBV28
CDR3 protein: CATHSSLNIRGNEQFF

V gene: TRBV5-4
CDR3 protein: CASSAPGLLVSPVLTF

V gene: TRBV10-1
CDR3 protein: CASSVTSGRSYNEQFF

V gene: TRBV15
CDR3 protein: CATSRETGGWGRPQHF

V gene: TRBV4-2
CDR3 protein: CASSQDEGLDYGYTF

V gene: TRBV14
CDR3 protein: CASSQAGSEQYF

V gene: TRBV7-2
CDR3 protein: CASSPGTGRGGQYF

V gene: TRBV6-1
CDR3 protein: CASSLGQPEAFF

V gene: TRBV19
CDR3 protein: CASSQYSYEQYF

V gene: TRBV6-5
CDR3 protein: CASSSGLIVGNTEAFF

V gene: TRBV11-2
CDR3 protein: CASSLAGAMDIQYF

V gene: TRBV5-6
CDR3 protein: CASSLSHEQYF

V gene: TRBV7-9
CDR3 protein: CASSLVAGGSTDTQYF

V gene: TRBV28
CDR3 protein: CASSLSGSLHEQYF

V gene: TRBV4-1
CDR3 protein: CASSSSQSGTGGIRFF

V gene: TRBV6-5
CDR3 protein: CASSYGQGTEAFF

V gene: TRBV19
CDR3 protein: CASSSGIHTGELFF

V gene: TRBV18
CDR3 protein: CASSPPSSPTDTQYF

V gene: TRBV5-4
CDR3 protein: CASSLSSVQETQYF

V gene: TRBV21-1
CDR3 protein: CASSKGGGAETQYF

V gene: TRBV5-1
CDR3 protein: CASSLAGSGGPYSYNEQFF

V gene: TRBV28
CDR3 protein: CASSSLKGYYGYTF

V gene: TRBV2
CDR3 protein: CASSEGGLAGFYVETQYF

V gene: TRBV25-1
CDR3 protein: CASSAGVYEQYF